This TCR beta chain derives from a study of shared clonotypes between healthy human individuals. The CDR3 length is 14 residues. V lost 3 bases, J lost 1 base, and 9 bases lay in between. The germline V gene encodes CDR1 SEHNR and CDR2 FQNEAQ (reference sequence). The sorted-subset replicate PCRs were given 150 to 200 ng DNA, which is around 29,000 T cell genomes. Assay: immunoSEQ multiplex PCR; the TCRdb copy retains only in-frame clones and omits some. Among 600,000 to 750,000 clones listed, 90% were seen once. As for this clone: No antigen is known for it.

Nashville, Tennessee was home to all donors, who were Caucasian adults. Study-wide points: Clonotypes shared by all four donors outscored non-shared clonotypes in generation probability. Among donors, clonotype sharing was expected to be affected by sequencing depth.

The V and J genes are TRBV7-9 and TRBJ2-5; D gene uncertain. Sequenced input: memory CD8+ T cells from PBMCs. Noted subset: CD45RO+ cells pooled with CCR7-negative TemRA cells. This clonotype was sampled from a man aged 18 to 35 in good health. Some clones in this sample may be carry-over from other donors' samples. CDR3 region: CASSFSLLQETQYF. Here the CDR3 DNA reads TGTGCCAGCAGCTTTTCCTTACTCCAAGAGACCCAGTACTTC.